This TCR beta chain was documented in a study of T cell responses to AZD1222 COVID-19 vaccine. The protocol was immunoSEQ multiplex PCR, while the TCRdb copy is restricted to in-frame clones and leaves out a portion. The table shows under 100,000 clones, with roughly 90% occurring only once. Concerning this clone itself: The antigen is unknown.

General observations from the study: Donors were chiefly white British, with a greater number of females, and clonal diversity was perhaps underestimated. Reports say nearly half of spike-specific TCRs go after unmutated variant regions. With dominance at 160-218 and 743-854, vaccine-associated CD4 TCRs spanned spike. No repertoire was sampled before or during the peak T cell response, only after it.

The CDR3 sequence is 16 residues long. Germline CDR1 and CDR2: SGHRS and YFSETQ. Unmatched junction bases numbered 6, after V lost 4 bases and J lost 1 base. Source: peripheral blood, taken on day 0 of AZD1222 vaccination. This sequence was found in an adult in good health. J is TRBJ2-2 and V is TRBV5-1, with 8 nucleotides matching TRBD1. The chain's CDR3 is CASSETGQGNTGELFF. The CDR3 DNA follows: TGCGCCAGCAGCGAAACCGGACAGGGGAACACCGGGGAGCTGTTTTTT.